The next 11 T cell receptor beta chains were all read from a single sample in a study of cytomegalovirus exposure and HLA in healthy donors. The PCR employed 60 Vbeta primers together with 13 Jbeta primers. Method: immunoSEQ multiplex PCR; TCRdb's copy keeps in-frame clones and lacks some. The top ten clones hold about 3.8% of a sample with some 170,000 clones, about 80% of them seen once. The source material was PBMCs. The receptors derive from an older woman in good health and CMV-seropositive.

The chain employs TRBV28 and TRBJ2-7; 8 bases are a match to TRBD2. The CDR3 is 14 residues long. Germline loops: CDR1 MDHEN, CDR2 SYDVKM. The trim removed 5 bases at V and 3 bases at J, leaving 6 bases unmatched. The CDR3 sequence: CASSRGGTVYEQYF. In DNA, the CDR3 is TGTGCCAGCAGTCGGGGGGGAACCGTCTACGAGCAGTACTTC.

The chain uses TRBV7-9 and TRBJ1-6, with D tentatively TRBD1 (5 bases). Looked up from germline, CDR1 is SEHNR and CDR2 is FQNEAQ (reference sequence). This CDR3 has 14 amino acids. The ends were cut back, 1 base at V and 7 bases at J, with 8 bases in the middle. CDR3 DNA: TGTGCCAGCAGCTTAGTCGGGGGAAATTCACCCCTCCACTTT. Translation: CASSLVGGNSPLHF. The full variable domain, completed using reference TRBV7-9 and TRBJ1-6, is DTGVSQNPRHKITKRGQNVTFRCDPISEHNRLYWYRQTLGQGPEFLTYFQNEAQLEKSRLLSDRFSAERPKGSFSTLEIQRTEQGDSAMYLCASSLVGGNSPLHFGNGTRLTVT.

This clone came up a few times. The gene calls are TRBV18 and TRBJ2-7, with D possibly TRBD2 on 6 matching bases. Germline V CDR1 and CDR2: KGHSH, LQKENI. CDR3 length: 14 residues. V lost 3 bases and J 4 bases, leaving 13 bases between the germline ends. CDR3 in DNA: TGTGCCAGCTCACCGCCGGGAGTGAAGTACGAGCAGTACTTC. Residues: CASSPPGVKYEQYF. Variable domain in full (rest from reference TRBV18 and TRBJ2-7): NAGVMQNPRHLVRRRGQEARLRCSPMKGHSHVYWYRQLPEEGLKFMVYLQKENIIDESGMPKERFSAEFPKEGPSILRIQQVVRGDSAAYFCASSPPGVKYEQYFGPGTRLTVT.

This chain uses TRBV29-1 with TRBJ2-1, with D possibly TRBD2 on 7 matching bases. This CDR3 region has 14 residues. V lost 4 bases, J lost 4 bases, and 14 bases lay in between. Germline values: CDR1 SQVTM, CDR2 ANQGSEA. The CDR3 sequence: CSVVGGGAYNEQFF. CDR3 DNA sequence: TGCAGCGTTGTGGGGGGGGGCGCTTACAATGAGCAGTTCTTC.

CDR3 loop: CAWSVHTGISNTGELFF. The CDR3 DNA is TGTGCCTGGAGTGTCCATACAGGGATTTCGAACACCGGGGAGCTGTTTTTT. The chain joins TRBV30 to TRBJ2-2, with D perhaps TRBD1 (6 bases). Trimming pared 0 bases from V and 0 bases from J, leaving 14 bases between. The CDR3 runs to 17 residues. The germline V gene encodes CDR1 GTSNPN and CDR2 SVGIG (reference sequence).

V usage is TRBV6-6 and J usage is TRBJ1-2; the D gene is possibly TRBD1 (5 bases). Looked up from germline, CDR1 is MNHNY and CDR2 is SVGAGI (reference sequence). Trimming shortened V by 4 bases and J by 6 bases, and 9 bases separated the two germline ends. The CDR3 is made up of 12 amino acids. The CDR3 DNA reads TGTGCCAGCAGTTCTCTCAGGGATGGCTACACCTTC. It encodes CASSSLRDGYTF.

This clone has just one count. CDR3 sequence (DNA): TGCGCCAGCAGCGGGGACACGGGACCCTACAATGAGCAGTTCTTC. It is translated as CASSGDTGPYNEQFF. V usage is TRBV5-1 and J usage is TRBJ2-1; D is perhaps TRBD1 (6 bases). This CDR3 has 15 amino acids. V gave up 4 bases and J gave up 2 bases, with 13 bases separating them. In germline, CDR1 is SGHRS, CDR2 YFSETQ.

This rearrangement joins TRBV10-3 to TRBJ2-3; possible D gene TRBD1, 6 bases. The V end was cut by 4 bases, the J end by 3 bases, with 20 bases between. The CDR3 contains 17 residues. Germline CDR1 and CDR2: ENHRY and SYGVKD. CDR3 sequence (DNA): TGTGCCATCAGTGGACTCCAGGGGCAGGCACGTACAGATACGCAGTATTTT. Translated, it gives CAISGLQGQARTDTQYF.

The chain links TRBV28 to TRBJ2-7, with 12 bases that match TRBD2. J was trimmed by 9 bases and V by 4 bases; bases with no gene match: 7. This CDR3 is built from 14 residues. CDR1 is MDHEN, CDR2 SYDVKM, per germline. The CDR3 DNA follows: TGTGCCAGCAGTTCGACTAGCGGGAGAGTCTTGCAGTACTTC. Translating it yields CASSSTSGRVLQYF.

This clone showed up just a few times. The chain carries TRBV10-3 and TRBJ1-3; D gene uncertain. Per the germline V gene, CDR1 is ENHRY and CDR2 is SYGVKD. The ends were cut back, 3 bases at V and 1 base at J, with 16 bases in the middle. The CDR3 runs to 17 residues. The CDR3 region is CAISENPAASSGNTIYF. The DNA for the CDR3 is TGTGCCATCAGTGAAAACCCCGCGGCTAGTTCTGGAAACACCATATATTTT.

The chain combines TRBV4-2 with TRBJ2-5; the match to TRBD2 covers 9 bases. Germline V gene sequence: CDR1 LGHNA, CDR2 YNFKEQ. V shed 4 bases and J 5 bases; nucleotides not matched to a gene: 14. The length of the CDR3 is 17 residues. CDR3 DNA sequence: TGTGCCAGCAGCCCCCAGGCGCTAGCGGGGCGTTTTGAGACCCAGTACTTC. This gives the protein CASSPQALAGRFETQYF.